The TCR beta chain under discussion was sequenced for a study of blood T cell repertoires in COVID-19. The overall study: The United States, Italy and Spain supplied acute and convalescent COVID-19 samples.

In the original workflow: Amplification of reference gene primers provided the estimated nucleated cell counts. Method: immunoSEQ multiplex PCR; TCRdb's copy keeps in-frame clones and lacks some. V and J calls plus clone size are reproduced from that table; the DNA served to infer D and trimming. The data contain roughly 80,000 clones, approximately 78% of them seen just once; the ten biggest clones take up 27%. The V and J ends lost 6 bases and 3 bases, in that order; junction bases with no gene match: 8. CDR3 length: 15 amino acids. Germline CDR1 SNHLY, CDR2 FYNNEI. This clone was picked up one time.

The sequencing sample was made of peripheral blood. This TCR came from a human donor in a cohort sampled during active COVID-19. The chain is built from TRBV2 and TRBJ1-1; TRBD1 matches at 9 bases. This CDR3 is CASRFDRGVHTEAFF. The CDR3 DNA follows: TGTGCCAGCAGATTCGACAGGGGGGTCCACACTGAAGCTTTCTTT.